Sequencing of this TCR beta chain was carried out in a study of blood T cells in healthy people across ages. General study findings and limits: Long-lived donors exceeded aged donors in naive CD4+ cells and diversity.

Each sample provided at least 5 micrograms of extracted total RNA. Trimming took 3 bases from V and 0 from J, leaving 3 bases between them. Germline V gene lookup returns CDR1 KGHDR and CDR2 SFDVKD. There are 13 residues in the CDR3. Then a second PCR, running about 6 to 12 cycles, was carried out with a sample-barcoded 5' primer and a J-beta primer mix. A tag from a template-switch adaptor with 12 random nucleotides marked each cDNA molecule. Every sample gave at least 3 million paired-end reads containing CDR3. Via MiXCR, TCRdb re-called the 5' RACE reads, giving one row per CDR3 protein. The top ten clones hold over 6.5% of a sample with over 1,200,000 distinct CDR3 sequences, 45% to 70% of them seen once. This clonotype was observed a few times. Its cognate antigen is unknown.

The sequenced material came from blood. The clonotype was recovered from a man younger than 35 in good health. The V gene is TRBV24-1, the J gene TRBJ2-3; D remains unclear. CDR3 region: CATSDDSTDTQYF. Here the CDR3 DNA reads TGTGCCACCAGTGATGACAGCACAGATACGCAGTATTTT.